This T cell receptor beta chain came from a study of blood T cell repertoires in COVID-19. Background on the study: Collection of acute and convalescent COVID-19 samples took place in the United States, Italy and Spain. The cDNA or gDNA used as material had been derived from T cells, B-cell-depleted T cells, or PBMCs.

It was during active infection that Seattle patients were enrolled and then longitudinally followed. Profiling relied on immunoSEQ multiplex PCR, and the TCRdb table lists in-frame clones only, not all of them. The sample consists of 60,000 to 75,000 clones, 90% to 95% of them appearing once. CDR1 and CDR2 (germline): MGHRA, YSYEKL. The junction had 11 bases not matched to a gene; V was cut back by 0 bases and J by 6 bases. The CDR3 sequence is 18 residues long. Sequences were obtained from peripheral blood. This chain links TRBV4-1 with TRBJ1-5; 10 bases fit TRBD1. The sequence was collected from a man aged 40-55 years with COVID-19, enrolled during active disease. Here the CDR3 DNA reads TGCGCCAGCAGCCAAGATAGTAGGGGACAGGGGATTGTTCAGCCCCAGCATTTT. Translated: CASSQDSRGQGIVQPQHF.